This entry features one T cell receptor beta chain sequence. Antigen unknown. TCRdb keeps only in-frame clones here, not all; method: immunoSEQ multiplex PCR. The sample has approximately 1,500,000 clones; roughly 96% are singletons. The data stem from a study of shared clonotypes between healthy human individuals. In the study overall: A couple of female and a few male donors aged 18 to 49 were enrolled. A donor's plate count was three for CD4 naive and three for CD4 memory; CD8 naive had two and CD8 memory one. Study results and caveats: Of the naive CD4 clonotypes, roughly 5% were shared across a few donors. Clonotypes shared by all four sorted-subset donors had higher generation probabilities than non-shared clonotypes.

CDR3 size: 15 residues. V lost 0 bases to trimming and J lost 1 base, with 7 bases between them. Germline values: CDR1 SGHNT, CDR2 YYREEE (reference sequence). The V gene is TRBV5-4, the J gene TRBJ2-2, with D unclear. The specimen was naive CD4+ T cells sorted from blood. As to subset: CD45RA+ positively selected. This receptor was identified in a man between 25 and 39 years old in good health. The CDR3 nucleotides are TGTGCCAGCAGCTTGGACATATTGAACACCGGGGAGCTGTTTTTT. Protein product: CASSLDILNTGELFF.